The 2 T cell receptor beta chains below were found in one sample sequenced in a study of blood T cell repertoires in COVID-19. The protocol was immunoSEQ multiplex PCR, while the TCRdb copy is restricted to in-frame clones and leaves out a portion. The sample consists of 200,000 or so clones, around 82% of them appearing once. Sequencing was performed on peripheral blood. The receptor source for this set is a woman in her 30s who had recovered from COVID-19.

The chain couples TRBV28 to TRBJ1-2; tentative D call: TRBD1 (6 bases). Germline V CDR1 and CDR2: MDHEN, SYDVKM. V was clipped by 5 bases and J by 5 bases, with 12 bases between them. The CDR3 extends over 13 amino acids. The CDR3 sequence is CASSPGQSYGYTF. The CDR3 nucleotides are TGTGCCAGCAGTCCTGGACAGTCTTATGGCTACACCTTC.

On this clone: A much larger clone is a single base away; this may be a read error. The rearrangement uses TRBV6-5 and TRBJ2-7, with unresolved D. Germline V CDR1 and CDR2: MNHEY, SVGAGI. Trimming took 4 bases from V and 4 from J, leaving 5 bases between them. The CDR3 has 11 residues. The DNA of the CDR3 is TGTGCCAGCAGTTTCCAGTACGAGCAGTACTTC. It specifies CASSFQYEQYF.